The 11 T cell receptor beta chains below all came from one sample that was sequenced in a study of identical twins. TCRdb independently ran MiXCR on the 5' RACE reads; one entry per CDR3 protein. The sample records 500,000 to 550,000 distinct CDR3 sequences, about a fifth being singletons. The same data also contributed to another study, on yellow fever vaccine responses in identical twins.

Specimen: CD4+ T cells sorted from blood. These receptors were taken from a woman under 30 in good health.

In its sample, this clonotype was seen many times. The chain has TRBV12-3 or TRBV12-4 and TRBJ1-6, with a possible D match to TRBD1 (5 bases). The CDR3 length is 14 residues. Trimming shortened V by 2 bases and J by 8 bases, and 10 bases separated the two germline ends. This CDR3 is CASSLQQGYSPLHF. DNA of the CDR3: TGTGCCAGCAGTTTACAGCAGGGCTATTCACCCCTCCACTTT.

This chain links TRBV5-1 with TRBJ2-5; 10 nucleotides agree with TRBD2. The length of the CDR3 is 15 residues. Germline V gene sequence: CDR1 SGHRS, CDR2 YFSETQ. Trimming at V came to 5 bases and at J to 0 bases, leaving 4 bases not matched to a gene. The CDR3 loop reads CASRSTSGYQETQYF. The DNA for the CDR3 is TGCGCCAGCAGGTCGACTAGCGGGTACCAAGAGACCCAGTACTTC.

CDR3 amino acids: CASGTSPPVGNEQFF. The CDR3 DNA reads as TGTGCCAGTGGGACTAGCCCTCCAGTTGGCAATGAGCAGTTCTTC. V gene TRBV7-3 combines with J gene TRBJ2-1; 9 nucleotides match TRBD2. Germline CDR1 reads SGHTA; CDR2 reads FQGTGA. The CDR3 totals 15 residues. J was trimmed by 6 bases and V by 9 bases; bases with no gene match: 12. The variable domain in full, with the rest retrieved from reference TRBV7-3 and TRBJ2-1, is GAGVSQTPSNKVTEKGKYVELRCDPISGHTALYWYRQSLGQGPEFLIYFQGTGAADDSGLPNDRFFAVRPEGSVSTLKIQRTERGDSAVYLCASGTSPPVGNEQFFGPGTRLTVL.

This chain uses TRBV10-3 with TRBJ2-7; TRBD2 aligns across 11 bases. CDR3 size: 14 residues. The V gene end was trimmed by 5 bases and the J gene end by 3 bases; junction bases not matched to a gene: 3. Germline loops: CDR1 ENHRY, CDR2 SYGVKD. The CDR3 is CAISQLAGDYEQYF. In DNA form, the CDR3 reads TGTGCCATCAGTCAACTAGCGGGAGACTACGAGCAGTACTTC.

The chain combines TRBV10-2 with TRBJ2-7; 8 bases are shared with TRBD1. The CDR3 is 15 residues long. V was clipped by 8 bases and J by 0 bases; unmatched bases: 9. Germline CDR1 WSHSY, CDR2 SAAADI. CDR3 residues: CASLSGQVPSYEQYF. As DNA, the CDR3 is TGCGCCAGCCTTTCGGGACAGGTGCCCTCCTACGAGCAGTACTTC.

This clonotype turned up a few times. The J gene is TRBJ2-3, the V gene TRBV7-9; D is unresolved. The CDR3 totals 16 residues. Per the germline V gene, CDR1 is SEHNR and CDR2 is FQNEAQ (reference sequence). Trimming pared 6 bases from V and 4 bases from J, leaving 20 bases between. The CDR3 sequence: CASSSGPGPKADTQYF. The CDR3 region has the DNA TGTGCCAGCAGTTCTGGGCCGGGTCCAAAAGCAGATACGCAGTATTTT.

The rearrangement uses TRBV27 and TRBJ1-5; D perhaps matches TRBD1 (5 bases). The V gene lost 2 bases and the J gene lost 7 bases, with 9 bases spanning the gap. Germline V CDR1 and CDR2: MNHEY, SMNVEV (reference sequence). The CDR3 extends over 13 amino acids. The CDR3 loop is CASSLSRVQPQHF. CDR3 bases: TGTGCCAGCAGTTTAAGCAGGGTGCAGCCCCAGCATTTT.

This clonotype was recorded a few times. DNA for the CDR3: TGTGCCATCAGTGAGGGACGGGACACCGGGGAGCTGTTTTTT. Its protein product is CAISEGRDTGELFF. The chain links TRBV10-3 to TRBJ2-2; D is uncertain. Deletions cut 2 bases from V and 3 bases from J, with 7 bases between. CDR3 length: 14 amino acids. CDR1 and CDR2 (germline): ENHRY, SYGVKD.

The J gene is TRBJ2-4, the V gene TRBV6-1, with TRBD2 matching over 13 bases. Germline V gives CDR1 MNHNS, CDR2 SASEGT. V gave up 6 bases and J gave up 9 bases; unmatched junction bases: 11. The CDR3 contains 16 residues. The CDR3, as DNA: TGTGCCAGCAGCAGACTAGCGGGAGGTGTAGGTCCCATTCAGTACTTC. Translated: CASSRLAGGVGPIQYF.

In its sample, this clonotype was seen a few times. V usage is TRBV29-1 and J usage is TRBJ1-1, with D possibly being TRBD1 (6 bases). Trimming removed 3 bases at V and 5 bases at J, with 13 bases between. The CDR3 contains 13 residues. Germline CDR1 reads SQVTM; CDR2 reads ANQGSEA. CDR3 protein: CSVDQGSRTEAFF. CDR3 in DNA: TGCAGCGTTGATCAGGGGTCGAGGACTGAAGCTTTCTTT.

This clonotype occurred many times. This chain uses TRBV20-1 with TRBJ2-7; 9 positions match TRBD1. Germline CDR1 is DFQATT and CDR2 is SNEGSKA (reference sequence). This CDR3 is 14 amino acids long. The V segment lost 6 bases and the J segment 4 bases; nucleotides outside the gene matches: 10. The CDR3 DNA is TGCAGTGCCGGCCCGGGACAGGGCGCGTACGAGCAGTACTTC. Translating gives CSAGPGQGAYEQYF.